The 9 T cell receptor beta chains presented below share a single source sample, sequenced in a study of blood T cell repertoires in COVID-19. This table comes from immunoSEQ multiplex PCR, and its TCRdb copy is limited to in-frame clones, with some not included. The sample comprises some 45,000 clones, around 79% of which are singletons, and over 13% rests with the top ten. Sequenced: peripheral blood. These receptors were obtained from a human donor in a cohort sampled during active COVID-19.

The rearrangement uses TRBV19 and TRBJ2-7; a possible D gene is TRBD1 (6 bases). The CDR3 extends over 14 amino acids. Trimming stripped 4 bases from V and 0 bases from J, with 10 bases between. CDR1 and CDR2 (germline): LNHDA, SQIVND (reference sequence). In DNA form, the CDR3 reads TGTGCCAGTAGTAAGGACAGCCTCTCCTACGAGCAGTACTTC. It codes for CASSKDSLSYEQYF.

This chain links TRBV3-1 (or the pseudogene TRBV3-2) with TRBJ2-7; no reliable D call. The germline V gene encodes CDR1 LGHDT and CDR2 YNNKEL (reference sequence). The CDR3 has 11 residues. Trimming removed 5 bases at V and 1 base at J, with 3 bases between. The CDR3 bases are TGTGCCAGCAGCTATTCCTACGAGCAGTACTTC. Amino acids: CASSYSYEQYF.

This clone was picked up one time. The V and J genes are TRBV28 and TRBJ2-1; 10 nucleotides align to TRBD2. Germline CDR1 and CDR2: MDHEN and SYDVKM. This CDR3 contains 18 residues. J gave up 7 bases and V 2 bases, and 14 bases lay outside the gene matches. The CDR3 region has the DNA TGTGCCAGCAGTTTACCCATCCTTCGAGCGGGAGGGTCAAATGAGCAGTTCTTC. Its translation is CASSLPILRAGGSNEQFF.

The chain couples TRBV7-2 to TRBJ1-5; 10 nucleotides line up with TRBD1. J gave up 8 bases and V 5 bases, and 12 bases lay outside the gene matches. The V gene's germline CDR1 is SGHTA and CDR2 FQGNSA. This CDR3 comprises 16 residues. The DNA of the CDR3 is TGTGCCAGCAGCGAGACAGGGGGCGCGGGCTTGGAGCCCCAGCATTTT. Its protein is CASSETGGAGLEPQHF.

The rearrangement joins TRBV19 to TRBJ2-7; 7 bases are shared with TRBD2. Germline CDR1 is LNHDA and CDR2 is SQIVND (reference sequence). This CDR3 has 14 residues. With V trimmed by 3 bases and J by 2 bases, 4 bases remained unmatched. Written as DNA, the CDR3 is TGTGCCAGTAGTATGAGGGACTACACCTACGAGCAGTACTTC. Its protein product is CASSMRDYTYEQYF.

The chain uses TRBV3-1 (or the pseudogene TRBV3-2) and TRBJ2-5; no clear D gene. Germline lookup yields CDR1 LGHDT and CDR2 YNNKEL (reference sequence). This CDR3 is built from 14 residues. V was shortened by 0 bases and J by 0 bases, with 5 bases between the two germline ends. This chain's CDR3 is CASSQDLHQETQYF. As DNA, the CDR3 is TGTGCCAGCAGCCAAGATCTCCACCAAGAGACCCAGTACTTC.

The rearrangement uses TRBV3-1 (or the pseudogene TRBV3-2) and TRBJ1-4; D perhaps matches TRBD1 (5 bases). With 4 bases removed from V and 8 bases from J, the gap between germline ends came to 20 bases. The CDR3 length is 16 residues. In germline, CDR1 is LGHDT, CDR2 YNNKEL (reference sequence). The CDR3 protein is CASSLLPMGGREKLFF. For the CDR3, the DNA is TGTGCCAGCAGCCTCCTTCCGATGGGGGGACGAGAAAAACTGTTTTTT.

In its sample, this clone ranks as medium-sized (0.01 to 0.1%). The CDR3 loop is CASSLESFSGNTIYF. The DNA of the CDR3 is TGTGCCAGCAGCTTGGAGAGTTTCTCTGGAAACACCATATATTTT. The chain carries TRBV5-8 and TRBJ1-3; D unresolved. The CDR3 is 15 residues long. The V end lost 0 bases, the J end lost 0 bases, and 7 bases lay between the germline ends. Germline CDR1 SGHTS, CDR2 YDEGEE.

The V gene is TRBV6-5, the J gene TRBJ1-2; D is unresolved. The CDR3 consists of 13 residues. Germline CDR1 is MNHEY and CDR2 is SVGAGI. Between the trimmed V and J ends, which lost 0 bases and 5 bases, there was a span of 7 bases. The CDR3, as DNA: TGTGCCAGCAGTTACTCGACGGGTTATGGCTACACCTTC. This translates into CASSYSTGYGYTF.